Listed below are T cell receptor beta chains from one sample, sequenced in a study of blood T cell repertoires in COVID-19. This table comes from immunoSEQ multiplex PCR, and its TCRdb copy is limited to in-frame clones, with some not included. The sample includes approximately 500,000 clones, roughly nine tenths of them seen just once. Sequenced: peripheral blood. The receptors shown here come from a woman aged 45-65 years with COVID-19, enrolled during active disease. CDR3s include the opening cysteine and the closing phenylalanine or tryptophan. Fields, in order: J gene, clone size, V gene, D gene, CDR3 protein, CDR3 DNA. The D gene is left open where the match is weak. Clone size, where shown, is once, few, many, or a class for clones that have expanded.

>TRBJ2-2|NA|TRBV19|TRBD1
CASSLGQGEAGELFF
TGTGCCAGTAGCCTGGGACAGGGTGAGGCCGGGGAGCTGTTTTTT
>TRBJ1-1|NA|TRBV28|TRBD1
CASIQGAGTEAFF
TGTGCCAGCATACAGGGGGCAGGGACTGAAGCTTTCTTT
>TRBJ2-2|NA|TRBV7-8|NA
CASSKGGWGLNTGELFF
TGTGCCAGCAGCAAAGGAGGTTGGGGACTGAACACCGGGGAGCTGTTTTTT
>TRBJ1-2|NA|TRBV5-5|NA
CASSQDFYGYTF
TGTGCCAGCAGCCAGGACTTCTATGGCTACACCTTC
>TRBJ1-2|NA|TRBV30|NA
CAWNAWGQGIHGYTF
TGTGCCTGGAATGCCTGGGGGCAGGGAATCCATGGCTACACCTTC
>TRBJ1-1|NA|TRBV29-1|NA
CSVLRGGNTEAFF
TGCAGCGTCCTAAGGGGCGGAAACACTGAAGCTTTCTTT
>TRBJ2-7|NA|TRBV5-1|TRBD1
CASTQMDRGSAQYF
TGCGCCAGCACCCAAATGGACAGGGGTTCGGCGCAGTACTTC
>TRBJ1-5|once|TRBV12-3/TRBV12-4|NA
CASSLDYQPQHF
TGTGCCAGCAGTTTGGACTATCAGCCCCAGCATTTT
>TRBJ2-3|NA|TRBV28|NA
CASSPLGAGGRGQDTQYF
TGTGCCAGCAGTCCCCTAGGGGCCGGAGGGCGGGGGCAAGATACGCAGTATTTT
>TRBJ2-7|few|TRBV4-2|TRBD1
CASSQRTGRGNSYEQYF
TGTGCCAGCAGCCAAAGGACAGGCCGAGGTAACTCCTACGAGCAGTACTTC
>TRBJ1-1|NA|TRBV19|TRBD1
CASSLQEPGQGLEAFF
TGTGCCAGTAGTTTGCAGGAACCGGGACAGGGTTTGGAAGCTTTCTTT
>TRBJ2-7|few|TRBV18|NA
CASGPGAREQYF
TGTGCCAGCGGGCCGGGAGCGAGAGAGCAGTACTTC
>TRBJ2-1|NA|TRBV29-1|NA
CSVTGTTISSYNEQFF
TGCAGCGTTACCGGGACAACTATAAGCTCCTACAATGAGCAGTTCTTC
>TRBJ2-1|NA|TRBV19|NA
CASSIGGFTNEQFF
TGTGCCAGTAGTATAGGGGGCTTCACCAATGAGCAGTTCTTC
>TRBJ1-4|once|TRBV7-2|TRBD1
CASSFRYRGGDEKLFF
TGTGCCAGCAGCTTCCGATACAGGGGGGGGGATGAAAAACTGTTTTTT
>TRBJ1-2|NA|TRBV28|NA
CASSLQQIYGYTF
TGTGCCAGCAGTTTACAACAGATCTATGGCTACACCTTC
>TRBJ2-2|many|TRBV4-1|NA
CASSQDPLFSLAGELFF
TGCGCCAGCAGCCAAGATCCTTTATTCTCTCTCGCCGGGGAGCTGTTTTTT
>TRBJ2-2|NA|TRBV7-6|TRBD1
CASSTRTGNTGELFF
TGTGCCAGCAGTACTCGGACAGGGAACACCGGGGAGCTGTTTTTT
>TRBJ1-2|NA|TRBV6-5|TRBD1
CASSYSGQGVHYGYTF
TGTGCCAGCAGTTACTCGGGACAGGGGGTTCACTATGGCTACACCTTC
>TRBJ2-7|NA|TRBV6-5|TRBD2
CASTRTSGVDEQYF
TGTGCCAGCACCCGGACTAGCGGGGTAGACGAGCAGTACTTC
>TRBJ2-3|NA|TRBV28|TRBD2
CASSFEVGGSSTDTQYF
TGTGCCAGCAGTTTCGAAGTCGGGGGGTCTAGCACAGATACGCAGTATTTT
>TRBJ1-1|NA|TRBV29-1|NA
CSVGVGRGVTEAFF
TGCAGCGTTGGTGTGGGCAGGGGCGTCACTGAAGCTTTCTTT
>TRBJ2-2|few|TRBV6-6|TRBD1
CASSLDRAGELFF
TGTGCCAGCAGTCTCGACAGGGCCGGGGAGCTGTTTTTT
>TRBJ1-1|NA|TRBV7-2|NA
CASSPEQGRLEAFF
TGTGCCAGCAGCCCGGAACAGGGACGGCTTGAAGCTTTCTTT
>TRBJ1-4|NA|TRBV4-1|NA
CASSHVMSLAGEKLFF
TGCGCCAGCAGCCACGTAATGAGTCTGGCAGGTGAAAAACTGTTTTTT
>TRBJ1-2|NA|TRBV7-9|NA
CASINNKAGGLNYGYTF
TGTGCCAGCATCAATAATAAAGCGGGGGGCCTTAACTATGGCTACACCTTC
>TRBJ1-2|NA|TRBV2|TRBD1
CASSGGWGQGAKGYTF
TGTGCCAGCAGCGGGGGTTGGGGACAGGGGGCAAAAGGCTACACCTTC
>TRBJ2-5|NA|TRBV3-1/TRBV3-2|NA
CASSSRGTQYF
TGTGCCAGCAGCTCGCGGGGGACCCAGTACTTC
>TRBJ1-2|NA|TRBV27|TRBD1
CASSTDREDYGYTF
TGTGCCAGCAGTACGGACAGGGAGGACTATGGCTACACCTTC
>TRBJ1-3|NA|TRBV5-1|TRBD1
CASSLEGGSGSGNTIYF
TGCGCCAGCAGCTTGGAAGGGGGCAGCGGCTCTGGAAACACCATATATTTT
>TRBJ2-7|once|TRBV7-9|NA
CASTTGGASGGAYEQYF
TGTGCCAGCACCACCGGGGGCGCCTCGGGGGGAGCCTACGAGCAGTACTTC
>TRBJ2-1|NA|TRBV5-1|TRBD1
CASATDRGSYNEQFF
TGCGCCAGCGCAACCGACAGGGGATCCTACAATGAGCAGTTCTTC
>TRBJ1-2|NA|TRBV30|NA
CAWSALPFGGYTF
TGTGCCTGGAGTGCCTTGCCTTTCGGTGGCTACACCTTC
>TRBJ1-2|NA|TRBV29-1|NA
CSVEDPRDGYTF
TGCAGCGTTGAAGATCCCAGGGATGGCTACACCTTC
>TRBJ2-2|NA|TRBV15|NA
CATSREEAGELFF
TGTGCCACCAGTCGCGAAGAGGCCGGGGAGCTGTTTTTT
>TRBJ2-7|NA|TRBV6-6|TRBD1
CASSDETGLYEQYF
TGTGCCAGCAGTGACGAGACAGGGTTATACGAGCAGTACTTC
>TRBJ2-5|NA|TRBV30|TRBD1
CAWRTRGQGTETQYF
TGTGCCTGGAGAACCCGCGGACAGGGGACGGAGACCCAGTACTTC
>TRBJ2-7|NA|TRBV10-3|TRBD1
CAIRGTGTGGFVQYF
TGTGCCATCAGGGGGACCGGGACAGGGGGGTTCGTCCAGTACTTC
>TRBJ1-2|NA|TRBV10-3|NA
CAISPYSQGKGGYTF
TGTGCCATCAGCCCTTACTCGCAGGGCAAGGGCGGCTACACCTTC
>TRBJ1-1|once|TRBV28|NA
CASSSGETGSTEAFF
TGTGCCAGCAGTTCCGGCGAAACGGGTAGCACTGAAGCTTTCTTT
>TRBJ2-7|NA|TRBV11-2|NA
CASSLDWGPYEQYF
TGTGCCAGCAGCTTAGATTGGGGGCCCTACGAGCAGTACTTC
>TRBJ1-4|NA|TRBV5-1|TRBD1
CASSLEAGTGLGTNEKLFF
TGCGCCAGCAGCTTGGAAGCCGGGACAGGGTTAGGGACTAATGAAAAACTGTTTTTT
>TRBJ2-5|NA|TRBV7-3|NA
CASSLRPQETQYF
TGTGCCAGCAGCTTACGTCCCCAAGAGACCCAGTACTTC
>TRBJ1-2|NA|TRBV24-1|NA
CATSESNLYGYTF
TGTGCCACCAGTGAGTCTAACCTCTATGGCTACACCTTC
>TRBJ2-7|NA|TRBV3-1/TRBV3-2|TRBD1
CASSQVRQGAGEQYF
TGTGCCAGCAGCCAGGTTCGACAGGGGGCTGGAGAGCAGTACTTC
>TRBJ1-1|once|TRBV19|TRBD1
CASRGQGAEINTEAFF
TGTGCCAGTAGAGGACAGGGCGCCGAGATAAACACTGAAGCTTTCTTT
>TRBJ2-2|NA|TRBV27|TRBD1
CASRRTGSGELFF
TGTGCCAGCAGGAGGACAGGTTCCGGGGAGCTGTTTTTT
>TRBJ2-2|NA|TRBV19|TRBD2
CASSISRGAFGELFF
TGTGCCAGTAGTATATCGCGGGGGGCCTTCGGGGAGCTGTTTTTT
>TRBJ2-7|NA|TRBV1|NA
CTIGLGEQYF
TGCACCATCGGACTAGGAGAGCAGTACTTC
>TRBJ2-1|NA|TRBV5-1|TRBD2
CASSIGTRDPNEQFF
TGCGCCAGCAGTATAGGGACTAGGGACCCCAATGAGCAGTTCTTC
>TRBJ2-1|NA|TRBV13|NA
CASSSGQGEQFF
TGTGCCAGCAGTTCAGGGCAGGGCGAACAGTTCTTC
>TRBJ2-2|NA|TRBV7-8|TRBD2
CASRSSGLAGGPGELFF
TGTGCCAGCAGATCTTCAGGACTAGCGGGGGGGCCCGGGGAGCTGTTTTTT
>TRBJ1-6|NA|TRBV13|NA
CASSIGSGGSPLHF
TGTGCCAGCAGCATCGGTTCGGGGGGTTCACCCCTCCACTTT
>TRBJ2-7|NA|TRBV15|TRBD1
CATSFGQGSNYEQYF
TGTGCCACCAGCTTTGGACAGGGAAGTAACTACGAGCAGTACTTC
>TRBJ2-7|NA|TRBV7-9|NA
CASSLGQIPYEQYF
TGTGCCAGCAGCTTAGGACAGATTCCCTACGAGCAGTACTTC
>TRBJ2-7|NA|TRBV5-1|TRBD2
CASSETSGGAYEQYF
TGCGCCAGCAGCGAAACTAGCGGGGGGGCCTACGAGCAGTACTTC
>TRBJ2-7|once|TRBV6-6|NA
CASSLNRNYEQYF
TGTGCCAGCAGTTTAAACAGAAACTACGAGCAGTACTTC
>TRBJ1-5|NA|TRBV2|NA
CASSEVPSLNQPQHF
TGTGCCAGCAGTGAAGTACCGAGTCTAAATCAGCCCCAGCATTTT
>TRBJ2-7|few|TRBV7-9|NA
CASSPAPGSYEQYF
TGTGCCAGCAGCCCAGCCCCAGGCTCCTACGAGCAGTACTTC